The clone carrying this TCR beta chain has a single count. The data derive from a study of blood T cells in healthy people across ages. Through a sample-barcoded 5' primer and a J-beta primer mix, a second PCR was run for about 6 to 11 cycles. Using its own MiXCR run on the 5' RACE reads, TCRdb lists one record per CDR3 protein. This table holds 1.8 million or so distinct CDR3 sequences, roughly two fifths found once. CDR3 length equals 15 residues. Germline CDR1 and CDR2: MNHEY and SMNVEV (reference sequence). V dropped 3 bases and J dropped 2 bases, with 11 bases sitting between them. This chain uses TRBV27 with TRBJ2-1, with D possibly being TRBD2 (5 bases). This clonotype was sampled from a human donor in good health. The sequenced material came from blood. The CDR3, as DNA: TGTGCCAGCAGTTTTGGACTTACAGCCTACAATGAGCAGTTCTTC. As protein: CASSFGLTAYNEQFF.